This TCR beta chain was documented in a study of blood T cells in healthy people across ages. General study results and limits: The study found more naive CD4+ cells and higher diversity in long-lived than aged donors.

V dropped 7 bases and J dropped 9; count of bases not matched to a gene: 11. This CDR3 has 15 amino acids. Germline CDR1 and CDR2: SNHLY and FYNNEI. As to this clonotype: Its antigen is as yet unknown.

With a J-beta primer mix and a sample-barcoded 5' primer, a second PCR ran about 7 to 11 cycles. TCRdb passed the 5' RACE reads through MiXCR, listing each CDR3 protein once. The profile shows about 1.7 million distinct CDR3 sequences, 28% of them singletons. The sample taken for sequencing was blood. The sequence came from a woman under 40 in good health. V and J are TRBV2 and TRBJ2-1; 11 bases match TRBD2. CDR3 sequence (DNA): TGTGCCAGCACCACTAGCGGGAGTTATTCGGGTGAGCAGTTCTTC. It is translated as CASTTSGSYSGEQFF.